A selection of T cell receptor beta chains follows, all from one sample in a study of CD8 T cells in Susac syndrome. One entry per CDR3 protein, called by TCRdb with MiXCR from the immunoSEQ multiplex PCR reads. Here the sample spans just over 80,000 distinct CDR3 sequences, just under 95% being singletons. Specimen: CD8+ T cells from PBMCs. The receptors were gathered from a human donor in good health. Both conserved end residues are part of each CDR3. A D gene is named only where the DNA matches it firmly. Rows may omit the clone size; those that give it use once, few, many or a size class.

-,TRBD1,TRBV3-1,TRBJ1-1,CASSWDRGKEAFF,TGTGCCAGCAGCTGGGACAGGGGAAAGGAAGCTTTCTTT
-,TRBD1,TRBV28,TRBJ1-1,CASSYGQGAGEAFF,TGTGCCAGCAGTTATGGACAGGGGGCGGGTGAAGCTTTCTTT
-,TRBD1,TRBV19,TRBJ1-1,CASSMGTDEAFF,TGTGCCAGTAGCATGGGGACAGATGAAGCTTTCTTT
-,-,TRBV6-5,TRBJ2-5,CASSYRGEIETQYF,TGTGCCAGCAGTTACCGAGGGGAGATAGAGACCCAGTACTTC
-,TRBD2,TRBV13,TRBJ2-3,CASSGRGLAGPDTQYF,TGTGCCAGCAGCGGCCGGGGACTAGCGGGACCAGATACGCAGTATTTT
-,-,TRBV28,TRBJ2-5,CASSFRGQETQYF,TGTGCCAGCAGTTTCCGGGGCCAGGAGACCCAGTACTTC
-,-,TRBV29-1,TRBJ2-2,CSVVAIGRNTGELFF,TGCAGCGTGGTCGCTATCGGGCGGAACACCGGGGAGCTGTTTTTT
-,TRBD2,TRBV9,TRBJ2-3,CASSVEIAGGVTDTQYF,TGTGCCAGCAGCGTAGAAATAGCGGGAGGAGTCACAGATACGCAGTATTTT
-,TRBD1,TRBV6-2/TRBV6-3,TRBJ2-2,CASSYPGTESGELFF,TGTGCCAGCAGTTACCCCGGGACAGAGTCGGGGGAGCTGTTTTTT
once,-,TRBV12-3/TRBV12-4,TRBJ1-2,CASSSGPYHTF,TGTGCCAGCAGTTCTGGCCCTTACCACACCTTC
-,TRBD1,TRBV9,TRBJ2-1,CASSDYGGTGGEDEQFF,TGTGCCAGCAGCGACTACGGCGGGACAGGGGGCGAAGATGAGCAGTTCTTC
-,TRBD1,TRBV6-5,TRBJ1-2,CASRQGANGYTF,TGTGCCAGCCGACAGGGGGCAAATGGCTACACCTTC
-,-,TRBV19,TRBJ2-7,CASSPGTGPHYEQYF,TGTGCCAGTAGCCCTGGGACGGGACCTCACTACGAGCAGTACTTC
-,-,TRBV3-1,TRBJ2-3,CASSLGSGASTDTQYF,TGTGCCAGCAGCCTCGGATCAGGGGCGAGCACAGATACGCAGTATTTT
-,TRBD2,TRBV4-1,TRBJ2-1,CASSHVLADTYNEQFF,TGCGCCAGCAGCCATGTACTAGCGGACACCTACAATGAGCAGTTCTTC
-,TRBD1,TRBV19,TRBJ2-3,CASSLQGAADTQYF,TGTGCCAGTAGTCTACAGGGGGCCGCAGATACGCAGTATTTT
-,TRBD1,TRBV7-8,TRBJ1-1,CASSLYRDRAREAFF,TGTGCCAGCAGCCTATACCGGGACAGAGCCCGTGAAGCTTTCTTT
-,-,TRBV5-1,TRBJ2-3,CASSLGQAITDTQYF,TGCGCCAGCAGCTTGGGGCAGGCCATTACAGATACGCAGTATTTT
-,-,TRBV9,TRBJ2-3,CASSVEVTRADTQYF,TGTGCCAGCAGCGTAGAAGTAACGCGCGCAGATACGCAGTATTTT
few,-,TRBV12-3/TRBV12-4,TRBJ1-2,CASSFSFGDYGYTF,TGTGCCAGCAGTTTTTCCTTTGGGGACTATGGCTACACCTTC
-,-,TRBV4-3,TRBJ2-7,CASSQEIGDSYEQYF,TGCGCCAGCAGCCAAGAAATCGGGGACTCCTACGAGCAGTACTTC
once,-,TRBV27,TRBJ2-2,CASTYLGGGFGELFF,TGTGCCAGCACTTATTTGGGAGGAGGGTTCGGGGAGCTGTTTTTT
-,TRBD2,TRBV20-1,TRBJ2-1,CSARDQAGGSSYNEQFF,TGCAGTGCTAGAGATCAAGCGGGAGGGAGTTCCTACAATGAGCAGTTCTTC
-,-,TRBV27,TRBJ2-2,CASSSGSTGELFF,TGTGCCAGCAGTTCTGGTTCCACCGGGGAGCTGTTTTTT
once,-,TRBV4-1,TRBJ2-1,CASSQPPIGNEQFF,TGCGCCAGCAGCCAACCCCCGATTGGCAATGAGCAGTTCTTC
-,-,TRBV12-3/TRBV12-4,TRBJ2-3,CASSLEGRVTDTQYF,TGTGCCAGCAGTTTGGAGGGGCGCGTCACAGATACGCAGTATTTT
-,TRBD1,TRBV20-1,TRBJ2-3,CSANRQGQTVTDTQYF,TGCAGTGCAAACCGACAGGGACAAACCGTCACAGATACGCAGTATTTT
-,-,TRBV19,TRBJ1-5,CALDRGDDQPQHF,TGTGCCCTCGACCGGGGGGACGATCAGCCCCAGCATTTT
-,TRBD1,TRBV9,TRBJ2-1,CASRGQGGTYNEQFF,TGTGCCAGCAGAGGACAGGGGGGGACCTACAATGAGCAGTTCTTC
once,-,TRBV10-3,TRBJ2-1,CAISESSGGRYNEQFF,TGTGCCATCAGTGAGTCCAGCGGAGGAAGATACAATGAGCAGTTCTTC
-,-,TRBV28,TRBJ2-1,CASSNTPGSSYNEQFF,TGTGCCAGCAGTAATACCCCAGGGAGCTCCTACAATGAGCAGTTCTTC
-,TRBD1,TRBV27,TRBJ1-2,CASTSSLRGQGYTF,TGTGCCAGCACCTCGAGCTTGAGGGGGCAAGGCTACACCTTC
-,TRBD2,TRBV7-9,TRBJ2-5,CASSRTSGQETQYF,TGTGCCAGCAGCCGGACTAGCGGCCAAGAGACCCAGTACTTC
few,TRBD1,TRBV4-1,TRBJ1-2,CASSQEGTGSGYTF,TGCGCCAGCAGCCAAGAAGGGACAGGGAGTGGCTACACCTTC
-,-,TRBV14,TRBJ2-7,CASSSQMYGGQFYEQYF,TGTGCCAGCAGCTCGCAAATGTACGGAGGACAGTTCTACGAGCAGTACTTC
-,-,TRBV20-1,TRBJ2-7,CSVRDNPYEQYF,TGCAGTGTAAGGGATAACCCCTACGAGCAGTACTTC
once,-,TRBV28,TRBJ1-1,CASRPRPLPRMLGTEAFF,TGTGCCAGCAGGCCCCGACCCCTTCCGAGGATGTTGGGCACTGAAGCTTTCTTT
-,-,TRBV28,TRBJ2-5,CASSNRRDPQETQYF,TGTGCCAGCAGTAATCGCAGGGATCCACAAGAGACCCAGTACTTC
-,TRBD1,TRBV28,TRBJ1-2,CASTGPGGTNYGYTF,TGTGCCAGCACCGGCCCAGGGGGAACTAACTATGGCTACACCTTC
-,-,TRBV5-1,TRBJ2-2,CASRGENTGELFF,TGCGCCAGCAGGGGGGAGAACACCGGGGAGCTGTTTTTT
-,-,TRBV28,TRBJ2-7,CASSFLGGYEQYF,TGTGCCAGCAGTTTCCTCGGAGGGTACGAGCAGTACTTC
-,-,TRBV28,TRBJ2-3,CASTSRRGTDTQYF,TGTGCCAGCACCTCAAGGCGGGGAACAGATACGCAGTATTTT
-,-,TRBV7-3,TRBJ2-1,CASSMGGEQFF,TGTGCCAGCAGCATGGGTGGGGAGCAGTTCTTC
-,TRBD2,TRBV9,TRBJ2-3,CASSGLAGSTDTQYF,TGTGCCAGCAGCGGTCTAGCGGGGTCCACAGATACGCAGTATTTT